The TCR beta chain under discussion was sequenced for a study of cytomegalovirus exposure and HLA in healthy donors (dated by TCRdb to about 2017). Background on the whole study: According to a later analysis, the roughly 130 validation repertoires were produced on the same platform as the roughly 720 repertoires of the first cohort. High-throughput TCR immunosequencing, statistical association of individual TCRs with disease status, and machine learning were combined to predict cytomegalovirus infection status. Besides the first cohort of some 670 subjects, a separate validation cohort made up of some 110 different subjects was used. The study aimed to test whether cataloging public T cell receptors could reveal signatures of past pathogen exposure.

The donors belonged to the validation cohort of approximately 130 subjects, which was separate from the roughly 670-subject first cohort. About this clone: The antigen it binds to is not known. The input lacks base qualities; no much larger clone sits a single base away.

General conclusions and limits of the study: A later analysis had no HLA typing for the validation cohort, so co-occurrence there was scored across all 110 or so repertoires. Across donors, most TCR sequences were observed very rarely, whereas some public TCRs were present in many individuals. In vitro tests confirmed that a few of the cytomegalovirus-associated TCR beta chains recognize cytomegalovirus antigens. The authors suggested that the approach could potentially be extended to other disease states and immunological phenotypes. Cytomegalovirus status was reported to be diagnosed by the classifier with high specificity and sensitivity in both the original and validation cohorts. The study listed 150 to 200 TCR beta chains as associated with cytomegalovirus. In a later analysis, TCRs clustered in the first cohort were found to also tend to co-occur in the roughly 120 validation repertoires, with 90% to 95% of cluster scores above 0.

The CDR3, cysteine through phenylalanine, is 16 amino acids long. CDR3 DNA is the only sequence kept; it has 48 bases, read in frame from the first base. V loses 0 bases at its end and J loses 0 bases; junction bases beyond the gene matches: 1. CDR1 and CDR2 are drawn from the germline V gene: LGHNA, YSLEER. The library was prepared using the immunoSEQ multiplex PCR assay. In the original analysis: A statistical classification framework was developed to diagnose cytomegalovirus status using the catalog of TCR beta chain sequences. TCRdb re-hosts the immuneACCESS table, in-frame sequences only. Its copies lack some clones; in the studies checked, an unresolved V gene accounts for under half of them, and the cause for the rest is not known. V and J calls plus clone size are reproduced from that table; the DNA served to infer D and trimming. In all, the sample holds around 150,000 clones, and about nine tenths of those were seen once. About 5.8% of the sample lies in the top ten.

The rearranged chain carries TRBV4-3 and TRBJ2-1; 8 junctional bases match TRBD1. Sequences were obtained from PBMCs. The receptor was derived from a woman aged 30 to 39 in good health and CMV-seronegative. In nucleotide form, the sequence is TGCGCCAGCAGCCAAGACACAGGGGGCTCCTACAATGAGCAGTTCTTC. Translated, this is CASSQDTGGSYNEQFF.